The 28 T cell receptor beta chains given below trace back to one sample, sequenced in a study of blood T cell repertoires in COVID-19. The protocol was immunoSEQ multiplex PCR, while the TCRdb copy is restricted to in-frame clones and leaves out a portion. Of approximately 150,000 clones in the sample, just under 90% were seen once. Sequencing used peripheral blood. The source is a woman aged 45-59 years with active or convalescent COVID-19.

Details on this clone: The junction does not match germline at one end; this may be a read error. This sequence joins TRBV6-2 or TRBV6-3 and TRBJ2-7; the match to TRBD2 covers 10 bases. Germline V gene sequence: CDR1 MNHEY, CDR2 SVGEGT. The CDR3 sequence is 15 residues long. The CDR3 loop is CASSYFAASGRSSTF. The CDR3 DNA follows: TGTGCCAGCAGTTACTTTGCGGCTAGCGGGAGATCTAGCACCTTC.

This clone was counted once. The chain joins TRBV11-2 to TRBJ1-2; D is possibly TRBD1 (5 bases). Trimming pared 0 bases from V and 5 bases from J, leaving 13 bases between. Germline V lookup: CDR1 SGHAT, CDR2 FQNNGV. CDR3 length equals 15 residues. The CDR3 DNA is TGTGCCAGCAGCTTAGATGGAAAGGGGAGGTATGGCTACACCTTC. Its translation: CASSLDGKGRYGYTF.

The chain joins TRBV29-1 to TRBJ2-1, with TRBD2 identical over 8 bases. V trimming: 3 bases; J trimming: 2 bases; junction bases outside the gene matches: 0. Germline loops: CDR1 SQVTM, CDR2 ANQGSEA. The CDR3 extends over 13 amino acids. The chain's CDR3 is CSVDSGAYNEQFF. In nucleotides, the CDR3 is TGCAGCGTTGATAGCGGGGCCTACAATGAGCAGTTCTTC.

Turning to this clone: The junction shows a germline mismatch at one end, possibly a read error. The chain combines TRBV4-1 with TRBJ2-5, with 10 bases matching TRBD2. The CDR3 consists of 18 residues. Per the germline V gene, CDR1 is MGHRA and CDR2 is YSYEKL. CDR3 bases: TGCGCCAGCAGCCAAGGGTCGGGTAGCGGGGGGCCTCAAGGGACCCAGTACTTC. Amino acid sequence: CASSQGSGSGGPQGTQYF.

The rearrangement joins TRBV11-3 to TRBJ2-5, with a tentative D call TRBD1 (6 bases). The germline gives CDR1 SGHNT, CDR2 YENEEA. The CDR3 spans 15 residues. The V gene lost 3 bases and the J gene lost 4 bases, with 15 bases spanning the gap. The CDR3 nucleotides read TGTGCCAGCAGCTTGGGCCAGGGGTTTCGAGAGACCCAGTACTTC. Translating it yields CASSLGQGFRETQYF.

The rearrangement uses TRBV5-4 and TRBJ2-1, with 9 positions matching TRBD1. From germline, CDR1 is SGHNT and CDR2 YYREEE (reference sequence). The CDR3 is 15 amino acids. The trim removed 4 bases at V and 9 bases at J, leaving 11 bases unmatched. The CDR3 DNA follows: TGTGCCAGCAGCACGGGCCGGGACAGGGTGATTGAGCAGTTCTTC. Translated: CASSTGRDRVIEQFF.

J is TRBJ2-1 and V is TRBV11-3; 11 bases align to TRBD2. Germline lookup yields CDR1 SGHNT and CDR2 YENEEA. The V gene end was trimmed by 5 bases and the J gene end by 7 bases; junction bases not matched to a gene: 7. The CDR3 runs 15 residues. DNA of the CDR3: TGTGCCAGCAGCCCAATAGCGGGGGGGCGGAATGAGCAGTTCTTC. Translating it yields CASSPIAGGRNEQFF.

The chain recombines TRBV7-9 with TRBJ1-1; D gene uncertain. Trimming cost V 6 bases and J 1 base, with 9 bases left between them. The germline V gene has CDR1 SEHNR and CDR2 FQNEAQ (reference sequence). This CDR3 is built from 13 residues. This chain's CDR3 is CASSQTANTEAFF. CDR3 nucleotides: TGTGCCAGCAGTCAAACAGCGAACACTGAAGCTTTCTTT.

The rearrangement links TRBV30 to TRBJ1-1; possibly TRBD1 for D (6 bases). Germline values: CDR1 GTSNPN, CDR2 SVGIG (reference sequence). CDR3 size: 14 residues. V was shortened by 4 bases and J by 5 bases, with 17 bases between the two germline ends. The CDR3 loop reads CAWMDSPERTEAFF. The DNA of the CDR3 is TGTGCCTGGATGGACAGCCCAGAGAGGACTGAAGCTTTCTTT. Looking up the rest from reference TRBV30 and TRBJ1-1 gives the full variable domain: SQTIHQWPATLVQPVGSPLSLECTVEGTSNPNLYWYRQAAGRGLQLLFYSVGIGQISSEVPQNLSASRPQDRQFILSSKKLLLSDSGFYLCAWMDSPERTEAFFGQGTRLTVV.

This chain uses TRBV9 with TRBJ2-2; TRBD1 matches at 8 bases. V trimming: 2 bases; J trimming: 0 bases; junction bases outside the gene matches: 9. The CDR3 extends over 18 amino acids. Germline-derived CDR1 and CDR2 are SGDLS and YYNGEE. The CDR3 sequence is CASSVGTGILANTGELFF. The DNA of the CDR3 is TGTGCCAGCAGCGTGGGGACAGGTATTCTCGCGAACACCGGGGAGCTGTTTTTT.

The DNA for the CDR3 is TGTGCCAGCAGTCTTGGACAGGGATTTCGTAACTATGGCTACACCTTC. This encodes CASSLGQGFRNYGYTF. J is TRBJ1-2 and V is TRBV28, with 8 bases identical to TRBD1. J was trimmed by 1 base and V by 5 bases; bases with no gene match: 9. Per the germline V gene, CDR1 is MDHEN and CDR2 is SYDVKM. The CDR3 extends over 16 amino acids.

The table lists this clone with a few counts. The CDR3 nucleotides read TGTGCCAGCAGTCCGGGACAGGGGTTGGGTGAAGCTTTCTTT. It translates to CASSPGQGLGEAFF. The chain has TRBV13 and TRBJ1-1, with 10 bases lining up with TRBD1. The CDR3 is made up of 14 amino acids. Germline trimming cut 6 bases from V and 7 bases from J; bases unmatched to any gene: 8. CDR1 and CDR2 from the germline V gene are PRHDT and FYEKMQ (reference sequence).

This clone was counted between two and nine times. The rearrangement links TRBV6-5 to TRBJ1-2; D is unresolved. Per germline, CDR1 MNHEY and CDR2 SVGAGI. Deletions cut 0 bases from V and 1 base from J, with 6 bases between. The CDR3 is 14 residues long. CDR3 amino acids: CASSYSSSNYGYTF. The CDR3 DNA reads TGTGCCAGCAGTTACTCGAGTAGTAACTATGGCTACACCTTC.

In nucleotides, the CDR3 is TGTGCCAGCAGCGGCCATAGGGGGGAGCAGTACTTC. It codes for CASSGHRGEQYF. V and J are TRBV9 and TRBJ2-7, with D tentatively TRBD1 (6 bases). V lost 3 bases and J lost 7, with 11 bases in between. The length of the CDR3 is 12 residues. The V gene's germline CDR1 is SGDLS and CDR2 YYNGEE.

The rearrangement uses TRBV4-2 and TRBJ2-3, with D possibly matching TRBD1 (7 bases). Germline V gene sequence: CDR1 LGHNA, CDR2 YNFKEQ. The CDR3 runs to 20 residues. Trimming removed 0 bases at V and 1 base at J, with 23 bases between. CDR3 bases: TGTGCCAGCAGCCAAGAGGTGGCCTCCTTCAGGGGGGACGGCACAGATACGCAGTATTTT. As protein: CASSQEVASFRGDGTDTQYF.

The rearrangement links TRBV5-8 to TRBJ2-6; TRBD2 might be the D (5 bases). This CDR3 spans 15 amino acids. V was shortened by 1 base and J by 4 bases, with 9 bases between the two germline ends. The germline V gene encodes CDR1 SGHTS and CDR2 YDEGEE. The CDR3 DNA reads as TGTGCCAGCAGCTTGCGGGGTACCGGGGCCAACGTCCTGACTTTC. Amino acids: CASSLRGTGANVLTF.

This sequence joins TRBV6-5 and TRBJ1-5; unclear D gene. The V end was cut by 7 bases, the J end by 0 bases, with 10 bases between. This CDR3 region has 14 residues. The V gene's germline CDR1 is MNHEY and CDR2 SVGAGI. The CDR3 DNA reads TGTGCCAGCAATGGGCCTTATAGCAATCAGCCCCAGCATTTT. Its protein is CASNGPYSNQPQHF.

This chain links TRBV7-9 with TRBJ2-1; tentatively, D is TRBD2 (6 bases). CDR1 is SEHNR, CDR2 FQNEAQ, per germline (reference sequence). Between the trimmed V and J ends, which lost 6 bases and 5 bases, there was a span of 20 bases. This CDR3 spans 16 amino acids. The CDR3 DNA is TGTGCCAGCAGTTCTACGTGGGACCGCGGGGACAATGAGCAGTTCTTC. Translation gives CASSSTWDRGDNEQFF.

The chain employs TRBV18 and TRBJ2-2, with 9 bases fitting TRBD1. This CDR3 spans 15 amino acids. The trim removed 3 bases at V and 3 bases at J, leaving 2 bases unmatched. The germline gives CDR1 KGHSH, CDR2 LQKENI. Here the CDR3 DNA reads TGTGCCAGCTCACCGAGACAGGGGGACACCGGGGAGCTGTTTTTT. Protein sequence: CASSPRQGDTGELFF.

V gene TRBV27 combines with J gene TRBJ1-2; D ambiguous. Trimming shortened V by 6 bases and J by 4 bases, and 12 bases separated the two germline ends. CDR1 and CDR2 (germline): MNHEY, SMNVEV (reference sequence). CDR3 length equals 13 residues. In nucleotides, the CDR3 is TGTGCCAGCAGACTTGGGCCGAGCTATGGCTACACCTTC. Translating it yields CASRLGPSYGYTF.

The rearrangement joins TRBV19 to TRBJ1-2, with D perhaps TRBD1 (6 bases). Per germline, CDR1 LNHDA and CDR2 SQIVND (reference sequence). The CDR3 extends over 11 amino acids. The V end was cut by 10 bases, the J end by 4 bases, with 10 bases between. CDR3 residues: CATTGSYGYTF. CDR3 in DNA: TGTGCCACCACAGGGAGCTATGGCTACACCTTC.

The V and J genes are TRBV12-2 and TRBJ2-1; TRBD2, as called in the table, went unchecked against the DNA. TRBV12-2 represents a pseudogene. This CDR3 contains 20 residues. CDR3 amino acids: CASRLAGTSGGTSSYNEQFF. The CDR3 DNA sequence: TGTGCAAGTCGCTTAGCCGGGACTAGCGGGGGGACCAGCTCCTACAATGAGCAGTTCTTC.

V usage is TRBV18 and J usage is TRBJ1-1; perhaps TRBD1 as D (5 bases). This CDR3 spans 14 amino acids. V was cut by 7 bases and J by 1 base, with 13 bases left in between. Germline V gives CDR1 KGHSH, CDR2 LQKENI. CDR3 sequence reads: CASLAGKENTEAFF. The CDR3 nucleotides read TGTGCCAGCTTGGCAGGGAAGGAGAACACTGAAGCTTTCTTT.

In DNA form, the CDR3 reads TGCGCCAGCAGCCTAGGACTAAATTCGGACATTCAGTACTTC. Protein: CASSLGLNSDIQYF. The genes are TRBV5-1 and TRBJ2-4, with D perhaps TRBD2 (6 bases). Trimming took 4 bases from V and 8 from J, leaving 16 bases between them. Germline values: CDR1 SGHRS, CDR2 YFSETQ. The CDR3 is 14 residues long.

This chain connects TRBV7-3 to TRBJ2-1, with D maybe TRBD1 (6 bases). The CDR3 runs to 13 residues. Germline lookup yields CDR1 SGHTA and CDR2 FQGTGA. V was shortened by 5 bases and J by 3 bases, with 8 bases between the two germline ends. The CDR3 region is CASSMDSYNEQFF. The CDR3 DNA follows: TGTGCCAGCAGCATGGACAGCTACAATGAGCAGTTCTTC. Using reference TRBV7-3 and TRBJ2-1 for the parts outside the CDR3, the full variable domain is GAGVSQTPSNKVTEKGKYVELRCDPISGHTALYWYRQSLGQGPEFLIYFQGTGAADDSGLPNDRFFAVRPEGSVSTLKIQRTERGDSAVYLCASSMDSYNEQFFGPGTRLTVL.

The V call is TRBV9, the J call TRBJ2-1; D is ambiguous. This CDR3 has 16 amino acids. V gave up 0 bases and J gave up 8 bases, with 18 bases separating them. Looked up from germline, CDR1 is SGDLS and CDR2 is YYNGEE. CDR3 sequence reads: CASSVGRLRLRDEQFF. As DNA, the CDR3 is TGTGCCAGCAGCGTAGGACGTCTGAGGCTTCGGGATGAGCAGTTCTTC.

The sample holds a few counts of this clone. V and J are TRBV2 and TRBJ1-2; 10 bases align to TRBD1. Germline V gene lookup returns CDR1 SNHLY and CDR2 FYNNEI. The CDR3 sequence is 14 residues long. J lost 4 bases, V lost 6 bases, and 5 bases had no gene match. CDR3 residues: CASRGQGRFYGYTF. The CDR3 DNA reads TGTGCCAGCAGGGGACAGGGGCGGTTCTATGGCTACACCTTC.

The chain is built from TRBV4-2 and TRBJ2-5, with 10 bases aligning to TRBD2. The V and J ends lost 1 base and 5 bases, in that order; junction bases with no gene match: 10. This CDR3 has 17 amino acids. Germline CDR1 LGHNA, CDR2 YNFKEQ. CDR3 region: CASSQGTPGLARETQYF. Here the CDR3 DNA reads TGTGCCAGCAGCCAAGGGACACCGGGACTAGCGAGGGAGACCCAGTACTTC.